The clone carrying this T cell receptor beta chain has a handful of counts. Antigen unknown. TCRdb itself ran the 5' RACE reads through MiXCR, one entry per CDR3 protein. The data hold fewer than 800,000 distinct CDR3 sequences, with 7.1% observed a single time. This record belongs to a study of identical twins. Healthy Caucasians made up all donors. Germline V CDR1 and CDR2: SGHRS, YFSETQ. With 1 base clipped from V and 1 base from J, the junction kept 4 bases outside the gene matches. The CDR3 totals 15 residues. General study points: Donors were not followed over many years; analysis was cross-sectional.

The sample was also linked to a second study, of yellow fever vaccine responses in identical twins.

This receptor was identified in a young woman in good health. Sample: PBMCs. The gene calls are TRBV5-1 and TRBJ1-1, with 7 bases matching TRBD1. The CDR3 nucleotides read TGCGCCAGCAGCTTGACAGGGGAAGGGAACACTGAAGCTTTCTTT. It encodes CASSLTGEGNTEAFF.